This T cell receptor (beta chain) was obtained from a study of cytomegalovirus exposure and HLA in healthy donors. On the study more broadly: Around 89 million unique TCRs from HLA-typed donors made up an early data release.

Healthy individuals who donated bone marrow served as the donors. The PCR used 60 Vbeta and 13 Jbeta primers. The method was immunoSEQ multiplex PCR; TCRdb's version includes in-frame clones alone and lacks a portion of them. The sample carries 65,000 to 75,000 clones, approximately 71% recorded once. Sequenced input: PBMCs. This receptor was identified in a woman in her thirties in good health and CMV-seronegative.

CDR3: CASSARLQETQYF. The DNA for the CDR3 is TGTGCCAGCAGCGCCCGACTACAAGAGACCCAGTACTTC. The chain is built from TRBV7-7 and TRBJ2-5, with D tentatively TRBD2 (5 bases). There are 13 residues in the CDR3. V was cut by 5 bases and J by 2 bases, with 9 bases left in between. Germline assignment: CDR1 SSHAT and CDR2 FNYEAQ (reference sequence).